The 32 T cell receptor beta chains below all came from one sample that was sequenced in a study of T cell changes during pregnancy in multiple sclerosis. Method: immunoSEQ multiplex PCR; TCRdb's copy keeps in-frame clones and lacks some. This table holds about 99,000 clones, about 90% found once. The sample was peripheral blood, taken after pregnancy. These TCRs come from a female donor with multiple sclerosis, enrolled in a pregnancy study.

The chain carries TRBV5-1 and TRBJ2-1, with D maybe TRBD2 (5 bases). Germline CDR1 is SGHRS and CDR2 is YFSETQ. This CDR3 contains 14 residues. V was pared by 0 bases and J by 9 bases, with 13 bases between. This CDR3 reads CASSLETLGSEQFF. CDR3 nucleotide sequence: TGCGCCAGCAGCTTGGAGACCCTTGGGAGTGAGCAGTTCTTC.

The chain is built from TRBV7-2 and TRBJ2-1; D remains ambiguous. Germline-derived CDR1 and CDR2 are SGHTA and FQGNSA. Between the trimmed V and J ends, which lost 3 bases and 0 bases, there was a span of 9 bases. The CDR3 is 15 amino acids. The CDR3 DNA is TGTGCCAGCAGCTTTGGGCAGAGCTCCTACAATGAGCAGTTCTTC. This gives the protein CASSFGQSSYNEQFF.

This rearrangement joins TRBV7-3 to TRBJ1-1; tentatively, D is TRBD1 (6 bases). The CDR3 contains 13 residues. CDR1 SGHTA and CDR2 FQGTGA come from the germline V gene. Trimming removed 8 bases from V and 6 bases from J, with 16 bases in between. For the CDR3, the DNA is TGTGCCAGCTCCCCCGGACAGCGCGCTGAAGCTTTCTTT. It codes for CASSPGQRAEAFF.

The chain joins TRBV7-7 to TRBJ2-1, with D perhaps matching TRBD2 (5 bases). The CDR3 is made up of 12 amino acids. The germline CDR1 and CDR2 sequences are SSHAT and FNYEAQ (reference sequence). V lost 5 bases and J 10 bases, leaving 12 bases between the germline ends. CDR3 sequence reads: CASSPEGLEQFF. The CDR3 region has the DNA TGTGCCAGCAGCCCCGAGGGCCTCGAGCAGTTCTTC.

The chain is built from TRBV10-2 and TRBJ1-1; a weak D match, TRBD1 (6 bases). There are 16 residues in the CDR3. The germline gives CDR1 WSHSY, CDR2 SAAADI. V was clipped by 0 bases and J by 0 bases, with 11 bases between them. The CDR3 region has the DNA TGCGCCAGCAGTGAGTCTATAACAGGGATGAACACTGAAGCTTTCTTT. This gives the protein CASSESITGMNTEAFF.

V and J are TRBV6-1 and TRBJ1-4, with 7 bases lining up with TRBD1. Losses at the gene ends were 2 bases for V and 7 bases for J; bases not matched to a gene: 10. CDR1 MNHNS and CDR2 SASEGT come from the germline V gene. The CDR3 length is 16 residues. CDR3 in amino acids: CASSELQGPRSEKLFF. CDR3 nucleotides: TGTGCCAGCAGTGAACTACAGGGGCCCAGATCTGAAAAACTGTTTTTT.

The gene calls are TRBV28 and TRBJ1-4; D call uncertain. Trimming took 5 bases from V and 3 from J, leaving 10 bases between them. From germline, CDR1 is MDHEN and CDR2 SYDVKM. CDR3 size: 14 residues. The CDR3 here is CASSPYGANEKLFF. CDR3 coding DNA: TGTGCCAGCAGTCCGTATGGAGCTAATGAAAAACTGTTTTTT. Based on the CDR3 plus reference TRBV28 and TRBJ1-4, the full variable domain is DVKVTQSSRYLVKRTGEKVFLECVQDMDHENMFWYRQDPGLGLRLIYFSYDVKMKEKGDIPEGYSVSREKKERFSLILESASTNQTSMYLCASSPYGANEKLFFGSGTQLSVL.

This chain uses TRBV12-5 with TRBJ2-5; tentative D call: TRBD2 (7 bases). V lost 6 bases, J lost 4 bases, and 12 bases lay in between. CDR3 length: 13 residues. Germline-derived CDR1 and CDR2 are LGHNT and FRNRAP. The CDR3 region is CASGLGGRETQYF. CDR3 in DNA: TGTGCTAGTGGACTCGGGGGGCGAGAGACCCAGTACTTC.

The V gene is TRBV19, the J gene TRBJ2-1; 10 bases match TRBD2. V was pared by 4 bases and J by 0 bases, with 12 bases of the junction left unmatched. The CDR3 has 19 residues. Germline V gives CDR1 LNHDA, CDR2 SQIVND (reference sequence). The CDR3 nucleotides are TGTGCCAGTAGTACCTCAATTTCGAGACTAGCGGGCTCCTACAATGAGCAGTTCTTC. Protein product: CASSTSISRLAGSYNEQFF.

The chain couples TRBV18 to TRBJ2-3; 9 positions match TRBD2. CDR1 and CDR2 (germline): KGHSH, LQKENI. V lost 4 bases to trimming and J lost 6 bases; unmatched junction nucleotides: 17. The CDR3 sequence is 18 residues long. In DNA form, the CDR3 reads TGTGCCAGCTCACTATTAGCGGGAGCCCCCTCCGCCAGGGATACGCAGTATTTT. Translated, it gives CASSLLAGAPSARDTQYF.

The genes are TRBV7-9 and TRBJ2-5; TRBD2 agrees at 7 bases. In germline, CDR1 is SEHNR, CDR2 FQNEAQ (reference sequence). The junction had 18 bases not matched to a gene; V was cut back by 7 bases and J by 4 bases. The CDR3 length is 17 residues. The CDR3 DNA reads TGTGCCAGCATCCCAAAAGGGCGGGGGAGCCGACTAGAGACCCAGTACTTC. It specifies CASIPKGRGSRLETQYF.

This clone was picked up a small number of times. This rearrangement joins TRBV29-1 to TRBJ1-1; D uncertain. The V gene lost 4 bases and the J gene lost 6 bases, with 6 bases spanning the gap. Germline CDR1 is SQVTM and CDR2 is ANQGSEA. This CDR3 is built from 10 residues. The CDR3 sequence is CSVAVPEAFF. The CDR3 DNA follows: TGCAGCGTTGCTGTTCCTGAAGCTTTCTTT.

The rearrangement joins TRBV15 to TRBJ2-7; D uncertain. Trimming took off 3 bases at V and 1 base at J, with 4 bases between the two ends. The CDR3 is made up of 12 amino acids. Germline CDR1 and CDR2: LNHNV and YYDKDF (reference sequence). CDR3 region: CATSRSSYEQYF. The CDR3 DNA follows: TGTGCCACCAGCAGGTCGTCCTACGAGCAGTACTTC.

V gene TRBV19 combines with J gene TRBJ1-5; D possibly corresponds to TRBD1 (5 bases). Germline V gene sequence: CDR1 LNHDA, CDR2 SQIVND (reference sequence). The CDR3 is 18 residues long. V dropped 1 base and J dropped 3 bases, with 19 bases sitting between them. The CDR3 DNA reads TGTGCCAGTAGTATAGTGGGGCCTAGGGGTGGGCTCAATCAGCCCCAGCATTTT. This codes for CASSIVGPRGGLNQPQHF.

The V call is TRBV14, the J call TRBJ2-1; D not certain. Trimming removed 1 base at V and 1 base at J, with 5 bases between. The CDR3 sequence is 14 residues long. The germline gives CDR1 SGHDN, CDR2 FVKESK. DNA of the CDR3: TGTGCCAGCAGCCAAGGTAGTTCCTACAATGAGCAGTTCTTC. Translated, it gives CASSQGSSYNEQFF.

The CDR3 region has the DNA TGTGCCAGCAGTTACGGTTCTAGGCAGTTCTTC. It specifies CASSYGSRQFF. The genes are TRBV6-5 and TRBJ2-1; no firm D call. The germline V gene encodes CDR1 MNHEY and CDR2 SVGAGI. Trimming pared 2 bases from V and 12 bases from J, leaving 8 bases between. The CDR3 spans 11 residues.

The V call is TRBV15, the J call TRBJ2-7; TRBD2 agrees at 10 bases. Trimming at V came to 0 bases and at J to 4 bases, leaving 3 bases not matched to a gene. In germline, CDR1 is LNHNV, CDR2 YYDKDF (reference sequence). The CDR3 loop spans 15 amino acids. The CDR3 DNA sequence: TGTGCCACCAGCAGAGATGCTAGCGGGAGTTACGAGCAGTACTTC. Translation: CATSRDASGSYEQYF.

The chain links TRBV7-3 to TRBJ1-3; D ambiguous. Germline V gives CDR1 SGHTA, CDR2 FQGTGA. The length of the CDR3 is 14 residues. The V end lost 5 bases, the J end lost 0 bases, and 8 bases lay between the germline ends. CDR3 nucleotide sequence: TGTGCCAGCAGCCCGGGAATCTCTGGAAACACCATATATTTT. Amino acids: CASSPGISGNTIYF.

This chain uses TRBV28 with TRBJ2-3, with 8 bases fitting TRBD2. The CDR3 is 14 amino acids. Germline CDR1 MDHEN, CDR2 SYDVKM. V lost 4 bases and J lost 5; bases outside the gene matches: 5. The CDR3 reads CASSWRSGKDTQYF. The CDR3 coding sequence is TGTGCCAGCAGTTGGCGTAGCGGGAAAGATACGCAGTATTTT.

V and J are TRBV15 and TRBJ2-1; 13 positions match TRBD2. The CDR3 has 18 residues. Per the germline V gene, CDR1 is LNHNV and CDR2 is YYDKDF (reference sequence). After removal of 4 bases from V and 4 bases from J, the junction contained 10 bases not matched to a gene. The CDR3 region is CATSMMTPGLAGYNEQFF. CDR3 in DNA: TGTGCCACCAGCATGATGACCCCGGGACTAGCGGGGTACAATGAGCAGTTCTTC.

This clone appeared a single time. The chain has TRBV19 and TRBJ1-2; D is possibly TRBD1 (5 bases). V gave up 3 bases and J gave up 6 bases, with 20 bases separating them. Germline V gives CDR1 LNHDA, CDR2 SQIVND (reference sequence). This CDR3 has 16 amino acids. CDR3 sequence: CASSMDMVGVSDGYTF. In DNA, the CDR3 is TGTGCCAGTAGTATGGACATGGTTGGGGTTAGTGATGGCTACACCTTC.

This clone was detected only a few times. This rearrangement joins TRBV2 to TRBJ2-7; D is ambiguous. Trimming pared 3 bases from V and 5 bases from J, leaving 11 bases between. The CDR3 runs 13 residues. Germline-derived CDR1 and CDR2 are SNHLY and FYNNEI. The CDR3 spells CASSEPAIHEQYF. CDR3 nucleotides: TGTGCCAGCAGTGAGCCAGCGATCCACGAGCAGTACTTC.

This chain uses TRBV5-4 with TRBJ2-2; D perhaps matches TRBD1 (6 bases). Per the germline V gene, CDR1 is SGHNT and CDR2 is YYREEE (reference sequence). The CDR3 contains 19 residues. V was clipped by 0 bases and J by 0 bases, with 18 bases between them. CDR3 coding DNA: TGTGCCAGCAGCTTGGATCAGGGGCTTAGAACCACGAACACCGGGGAGCTGTTTTTT. Encoded protein: CASSLDQGLRTTNTGELFF.

The J gene is TRBJ2-1, the V gene TRBV5-1; no clear D. Between the trimmed V and J ends, which lost 0 bases and 0 bases, there was a span of 10 bases. CDR3 length: 16 amino acids. Germline values: CDR1 SGHRS, CDR2 YFSETQ. The CDR3 reads CASSLDRVSSYNEQFF. The CDR3 DNA sequence: TGCGCCAGCAGCTTGGATCGGGTTAGCTCCTACAATGAGCAGTTCTTC.

The chain combines TRBV6-5 with TRBJ2-7; perhaps TRBD2 as D (5 bases). Germline V lookup: CDR1 MNHEY, CDR2 SVGAGI. V was pared by 5 bases and J by 6 bases, with 17 bases between. This CDR3 has 14 residues. The CDR3 DNA is TGTGCCAGCAGTAGAGGGCTGGATCTGGTCGAGCAGTACTTC. Translating gives CASSRGLDLVEQYF.

A remark on this clone: The junction departs from the called germline gene at one end, perhaps through a read error. Other DNA sequences in the sample encode the same CDR3. The V call is TRBV19, the J call TRBJ2-5; 8 nucleotides match TRBD2. There are 15 residues in the CDR3. CDR1 is LNHDA and CDR2 is SQIVND in the germline V gene (reference sequence). The CDR3 loop reads CASRSQAGVAETQYF. The CDR3 nucleotides read TGCGCCAGTAGATCGCAAGCGGGAGTAGCGGAGACCCAGTACTTC.

The V call is TRBV7-8, the J call TRBJ2-5, with 12 bases lining up with TRBD2. Trimming cost V 5 bases and J 5 bases; bases outside gene matches: 12. The CDR3 is 17 residues long. Per germline, CDR1 SGHVS and CDR2 FQNEAQ. The CDR3 spells CASSPLGRTSGDETQYF. CDR3 DNA: TGTGCCAGCAGCCCTCTGGGCAGGACTAGCGGGGATGAGACCCAGTACTTC.

This sequence joins TRBV20-1 and TRBJ2-5; no clear D. Per germline, CDR1 DFQATT and CDR2 SNEGSKA (reference sequence). This CDR3 comprises 11 residues. The V end was cut by 4 bases, the J end by 4 bases, with 7 bases between. CDR3 region: CSATVRETQYF. As DNA, the CDR3 is TGCAGTGCTACGGTTAGAGAGACCCAGTACTTC.

The chain links TRBV19 to TRBJ2-3, with 7 nucleotides matching TRBD1. V was pared by 10 bases and J by 5 bases, with 9 bases of the junction left unmatched. This CDR3 spans 13 amino acids. The germline V gene has CDR1 LNHDA and CDR2 SQIVND (reference sequence). The CDR3 here is CATGTAIIDTQYF. DNA of the CDR3: TGTGCCACAGGGACAGCCATCATAGATACGCAGTATTTT.

This clone appeared once. This chain joins TRBV7-3 and TRBJ2-2, with 14 positions matching TRBD2. V lost 5 bases and J lost 5; bases outside the gene matches: 1. The CDR3 runs 15 residues. CDR1 is SGHTA, CDR2 FQGTGA, per germline. CDR3 amino acids: CASSGLAGGTGELFF. For the CDR3, the DNA is TGTGCCAGCAGCGGACTAGCGGGAGGAACCGGGGAGCTGTTTTTT.

The rearrangement links TRBV2 to TRBJ2-4; TRBD1 agrees at 10 bases. V shed 6 bases, J shed 1 base, and the junction held 12 bases outside the gene matches. The CDR3 is 18 amino acids. Germline CDR1 SNHLY, CDR2 FYNNEI. In DNA form, the CDR3 reads TGTGCCAGCAGCTTTGTTCGAGGGACAGGGGAGGCCAAAAACATTCAGTACTTC. This translates into CASSFVRGTGEAKNIQYF.

The CDR3 here is CSVGSGDYKEQFF. DNA of the CDR3: TGCAGCGTTGGTTCGGGGGACTATAAGGAGCAGTTCTTC. The J gene is TRBJ2-1, the V gene TRBV29-1, with 7 bases matching TRBD2. The ends lost 4 bases at V and 10 bases at J; junction bases unmatched: 10. Germline CDR1 and CDR2: SQVTM and ANQGSEA. CDR3 size: 13 residues.